These 24 T cell receptor beta chains share one sample of origin, sequenced in a study of CD8 T cells in Susac syndrome. An amount of RNA that ranged from 0.5 to 1 ug was reverse transcribed with random hexamers. Each CDR3 protein is one row after TCRdb ran MiXCR on the immunoSEQ multiplex PCR reads. The sample has about 300,000 distinct CDR3 sequences, around 89% seen once. Sample: CD8+ T cells from PBMCs. Receptors originate from a human donor with multiple sclerosis.

The chain joins TRBV28 to TRBJ2-7; possibly TRBD1 for D (8 bases). CDR1 is MDHEN and CDR2 is SYDVKM in the germline V gene. The V gene lost 6 bases and the J gene lost 3 bases, with 21 bases spanning the gap. The CDR3 consists of 16 residues. CDR3 bases: TGTGCCAGCAGCCCTACAGCGGGACAGGCCTTCTACGAGCAGTACTTC. Its translation is CASSPTAGQAFYEQYF.

This chain uses TRBV30 with TRBJ1-1; D gene uncertain. The CDR3 loop spans 10 amino acids. Trimming shortened V by 4 bases and J by 4 bases, and 4 bases separated the two germline ends. Per germline, CDR1 GTSNPN and CDR2 SVGIG (reference sequence). The CDR3 spells CAWIVTEAFF. CDR3 bases: TGTGCCTGGATTGTCACTGAAGCTTTCTTT.

The chain has TRBV27 and TRBJ1-4; 7 nucleotides match TRBD1. Germline CDR1 MNHEY, CDR2 SMNVEV (reference sequence). V shed 4 bases and J 5 bases; nucleotides not matched to a gene: 7. The CDR3 is 15 residues long. The CDR3 is CASSYPLDRNEKLFF. CDR3 nucleotides: TGTGCCAGCAGTTACCCCCTGGACAGGAATGAAAAACTGTTTTTT.

The rearrangement uses TRBV30 and TRBJ2-7; a weak D match, TRBD1 (6 bases). Trimming left V 1 base short and J 0 bases short, with 7 bases between. Germline loops: CDR1 GTSNPN, CDR2 SVGIG (reference sequence). This CDR3 is built from 13 residues. In DNA form, the CDR3 reads TGTGCCTGGAGTGCGGACAGCTCCTACGAGCAGTACTTC. It codes for CAWSADSSYEQYF.

The chain employs TRBV20-1 and TRBJ2-3, with D tentatively TRBD1 (5 bases). The CDR3 loop spans 15 amino acids. The germline gives CDR1 DFQATT, CDR2 SNEGSKA (reference sequence). V dropped 2 bases and J dropped 2 bases, with 14 bases sitting between them. This CDR3 reads CSARQRRDPTDTQYF. Here the CDR3 DNA reads TGCAGTGCTAGACAGCGCAGGGATCCCACAGATACGCAGTATTTT.

This chain uses TRBV20-1 with TRBJ2-3; 7 bases are a match to TRBD2. Trimming took 3 bases from V and 0 from J; bases not matched to a gene: 15. Germline V gives CDR1 DFQATT, CDR2 SNEGSKA (reference sequence). CDR3 length: 18 residues. CDR3 DNA: TGCAGTGCTAGGGTATCTAGCGGACTCACCTTAAGCACAGATACGCAGTATTTT. Translating it yields CSARVSSGLTLSTDTQYF.

The genes are TRBV7-8 and TRBJ1-4; D is unresolved. Per germline, CDR1 SGHVS and CDR2 FQNEAQ. The CDR3 is made up of 16 amino acids. Trimming stripped 2 bases from V and 5 bases from J, with 15 bases between. CDR3 in amino acids: CASSLFPDVGNEKLFF. The CDR3 DNA follows: TGTGCCAGCAGCTTATTCCCGGATGTGGGAAATGAAAAACTGTTTTTT.

The CDR3 loop reads CASSETGKFDEQYF. DNA of the CDR3: TGTGCCAGCAGTGAGACAGGGAAGTTCGACGAGCAGTACTTC. The rearrangement links TRBV6-6 to TRBJ2-7, with 7 bases aligning to TRBD1. Trimming removed 5 bases from V and 5 bases from J; junction bases left unmatched: 9. Germline assignment: CDR1 MNHNY and CDR2 SVGAGI (reference sequence). CDR3 length equals 14 residues.

This clonotype was detected once. The chain links TRBV5-6 to TRBJ1-1; TRBD1 is a possible D gene (5 bases). V was pared by 3 bases and J by 7 bases, with 7 bases between. Germline CDR1 is SGHDT and CDR2 is YYEEEE. The CDR3 covers 11 residues. CDR3 amino acids: CASSSTVEAFF. The CDR3 region has the DNA TGTGCCAGCAGCTCGACAGTTGAAGCTTTCTTT.

The chain carries TRBV2 and TRBJ1-5; 11 bases match TRBD1. The ends lost 4 bases at V and 1 base at J; junction bases unmatched: 9. This CDR3 has 18 residues. In germline, CDR1 is SNHLY, CDR2 FYNNEI. CDR3 nucleotides: TGTGCCAGCAGTGGTTCCAGGACAGGGGGCTGGAGCAATCAGCCCCAGCATTTT. Translated, it gives CASSGSRTGGWSNQPQHF. The full variable domain, in which reference TRBV2 and TRBJ1-5 provide the parts outside the CDR3, is EPEVTQTPSHQVTQMGQEVILRCVPISNHLYFYWYRQILGQKVEFLVSFYNNEISEKSEIFDDQFSVERPDGSNFTLKIRSTKLEDSAMYFCASSGSRTGGWSNQPQHFGDGTRLSIL.

Here the CDR3 reads CASSYQIAPSTDTQYF. CDR3 nucleotide sequence: TGTGCCAGCAGTTACCAGATAGCGCCTAGCACAGATACGCAGTATTTT. This chain uses TRBV6-5 with TRBJ2-3, with a tentative D call TRBD2 (5 bases). The CDR3 totals 16 residues. V was pared by 2 bases and J by 0 bases, with 12 bases between. Germline CDR1 MNHEY, CDR2 SVGAGI.

V is TRBV7-9 and J is TRBJ1-1; 8 bases agree with TRBD1. V was clipped by 4 bases and J by 0 bases; unmatched bases: 10. The CDR3 is 17 amino acids. CDR1 and CDR2 from the germline V gene are SEHNR and FQNEAQ (reference sequence). The CDR3 reads CASSSLPGQALNTEAFF. DNA of the CDR3: TGTGCCAGCAGCTCCTTACCGGGACAGGCCCTGAACACTGAAGCTTTCTTT.

The rearrangement links TRBV20-1 to TRBJ2-7; 7 bases agree with TRBD2. The CDR3 is 14 residues long. Trimming cost V 4 bases and J 0 bases; bases outside gene matches: 6. Germline V lookup: CDR1 DFQATT, CDR2 SNEGSKA (reference sequence). This CDR3 reads CSAIAGSLSYEQYF. The CDR3 DNA is TGCAGTGCTATAGCGGGCTCCCTCTCCTACGAGCAGTACTTC.

This clonotype has just one count. The chain employs TRBV6-2 or TRBV6-3 and TRBJ2-1; D perhaps matches TRBD2 (6 bases). V shed 0 bases and J shed 5 bases, with 17 bases lying between them. Germline V lookup: CDR1 MNHEY, CDR2 SVGEGT. The CDR3 covers 17 residues. CDR3 residues: CASSYSKLAGLHNEQFF. The DNA for the CDR3 is TGTGCCAGCAGTTACTCTAAACTAGCCGGGTTACACAATGAGCAGTTCTTC.

The chain employs TRBV5-6 and TRBJ2-1; 9 bases line up with TRBD2. The J segment lost 9 bases and the V segment lost 4 bases, leaving 11 bases of the junction unmatched. Germline V gene data show CDR1 as SGHDT and CDR2 as YYEEEE. This CDR3 is 15 amino acids long. In nucleotides, the CDR3 is TGTGCCAGCAGCCCTGGGACTAGCTTCTCGAGTGAGCAGTTCTTC. Translation: CASSPGTSFSSEQFF.

V and J are TRBV7-9 and TRBJ1-1; the D is unclear. V was trimmed by 4 bases and J by 4 bases, leaving 7 bases between them. This CDR3 region has 12 residues. From germline, CDR1 is SEHNR and CDR2 FQNEAQ (reference sequence). CDR3 in DNA: TGTGCCAGCAGCTCCAGTGGCACTGAAGCTTTCTTT. It encodes CASSSSGTEAFF.

J is TRBJ1-2 and V is TRBV15, with 11 bases lining up with TRBD1. The CDR3 is 14 amino acids. Per the germline V gene, CDR1 is LNHNV and CDR2 is YYDKDF (reference sequence). The V segment lost 1 base and the J segment 7 bases; nucleotides outside the gene matches: 2. CDR3 coding DNA: TGTGCCACCAGCAGAGTGGACAGGGGGCTTGGCTACACCTTC. Amino acids: CATSRVDRGLGYTF.

This clonotype was counted between two and nine times. This rearrangement joins TRBV7-3 to TRBJ2-1, with 10 bases identical to TRBD1. CDR1 is SGHTA and CDR2 is FQGTGA in the germline V gene. With 2 bases clipped from V and 10 bases from J, the junction kept 8 bases outside the gene matches. This CDR3 has 15 residues. The CDR3 DNA reads TGTGCCAGCAGCTTATCACCGGGACAGGGGAACGAGCAGTTCTTC. It encodes CASSLSPGQGNEQFF.

The chain employs TRBV19 and TRBJ2-4; tentative D call: TRBD1 (6 bases). CDR3 size: 16 residues. Trimming stripped 3 bases from V and 1 base from J, with 13 bases between. Germline CDR1 reads LNHDA; CDR2 reads SQIVND (reference sequence). The CDR3 here is CASSMGTRGAKNIQYF. The CDR3 region has the DNA TGTGCCAGTAGTATGGGGACAAGGGGGGCCAAAAACATTCAGTACTTC.

The V gene is TRBV5-1, the J gene TRBJ2-7; TRBD1 aligns across 10 bases. The germline CDR1 and CDR2 sequences are SGHRS and YFSETQ. This CDR3 is 15 amino acids long. Losses at the gene ends were 3 bases for V and 3 bases for J; bases not matched to a gene: 6. CDR3 residues: CASSYGTGVVYEQYF. The CDR3 nucleotides read TGCGCCAGCAGCTACGGGACAGGGGTAGTCTACGAGCAGTACTTC.

CDR3 sequence reads: CASSSSGTGAEKLFF. For the CDR3, the DNA is TGTGCCAGCAGCTCTTCCGGGACAGGGGCTGAAAAACTGTTTTTT. The rearrangement links TRBV9 to TRBJ1-4, with TRBD1 matching 10 bases. V was clipped by 4 bases and J by 7 bases; unmatched bases: 7. The CDR3 loop spans 15 amino acids. Germline-derived CDR1 and CDR2 are SGDLS and YYNGEE.

The chain is built from TRBV5-4 and TRBJ2-1; TRBD1 aligns across 11 bases. This CDR3 is 15 amino acids long. The V gene's germline CDR1 is SGHNT and CDR2 YYREEE (reference sequence). V lost 4 bases to trimming and J lost 6 bases; unmatched junction nucleotides: 6. This CDR3 is CASSAPGTGGNEQFF. The CDR3 DNA reads as TGTGCCAGCAGCGCCCCCGGGACAGGGGGCAATGAGCAGTTCTTC.

This clonotype came up once. The chain uses TRBV4-2 and TRBJ2-7; 7 bases are a match to TRBD1. This CDR3 is 15 amino acids long. V dropped 0 bases and J dropped 3; count of bases not matched to a gene: 5. The germline V gene has CDR1 LGHNA and CDR2 YNFKEQ. The CDR3 sequence is CASSQESQGSYEQYF. Here the CDR3 DNA reads TGTGCCAGCAGCCAAGAATCACAGGGGAGCTACGAGCAGTACTTC.

The genes are TRBV27 and TRBJ1-1, with a tentative D call TRBD1 (6 bases). Trimming cost V 3 bases and J 2 bases, with 13 bases left between them. This CDR3 is built from 15 residues. CDR1 and CDR2 from the germline V gene are MNHEY and SMNVEV (reference sequence). DNA of the CDR3: TGTGCCAGCAGTTTGGACCCACAGGGAAACACTGAAGCTTTCTTT. Its translation is CASSLDPQGNTEAFF.